Here is one T cell receptor (beta chain) with its context. This CDR3 contains 15 residues. Trimming left V 4 bases short and J 0 bases short, with 7 bases between. Germline V gene sequence: CDR1 MNHNS, CDR2 SASEGT. Produced via immunoSEQ multiplex PCR; TCRdb's table is partial and in-frame only. This table has approximately 88,000 clones, almost 70% appearing once. Those who donated, Caucasian adults without exception, all lived in Nashville, Tennessee. These data originate in a study of shared clonotypes between healthy human individuals. This TCR came from a man under 40 in good health. The V gene is TRBV6-1, the J gene TRBJ2-6; D unresolved. Source material: memory CD8+ T cells sorted from blood. Noted subset: CD45RO+ cells pooled with CCR7-negative TemRA cells. CDR3 nucleotide sequence: TGTGCCAGCAGTGGTTCGAACTCTGGGGCCAACGTCCTGACTTTC. This sequence encodes CASSGSNSGANVLTF.